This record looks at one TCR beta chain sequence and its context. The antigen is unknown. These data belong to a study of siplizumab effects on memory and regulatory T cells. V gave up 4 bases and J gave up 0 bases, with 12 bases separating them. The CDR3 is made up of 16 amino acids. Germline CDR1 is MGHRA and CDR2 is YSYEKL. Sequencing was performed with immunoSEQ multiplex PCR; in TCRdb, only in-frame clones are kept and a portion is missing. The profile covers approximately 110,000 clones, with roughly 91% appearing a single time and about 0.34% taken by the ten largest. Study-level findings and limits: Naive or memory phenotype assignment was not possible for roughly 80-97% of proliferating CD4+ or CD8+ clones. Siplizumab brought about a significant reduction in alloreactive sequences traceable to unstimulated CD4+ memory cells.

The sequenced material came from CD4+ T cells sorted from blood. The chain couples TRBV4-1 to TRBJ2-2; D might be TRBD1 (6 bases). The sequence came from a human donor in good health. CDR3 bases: TGCGCCAGCAGCCGCACGGGACACTCGAACACCGGGGAGCTGTTTTTT. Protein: CASSRTGHSNTGELFF.